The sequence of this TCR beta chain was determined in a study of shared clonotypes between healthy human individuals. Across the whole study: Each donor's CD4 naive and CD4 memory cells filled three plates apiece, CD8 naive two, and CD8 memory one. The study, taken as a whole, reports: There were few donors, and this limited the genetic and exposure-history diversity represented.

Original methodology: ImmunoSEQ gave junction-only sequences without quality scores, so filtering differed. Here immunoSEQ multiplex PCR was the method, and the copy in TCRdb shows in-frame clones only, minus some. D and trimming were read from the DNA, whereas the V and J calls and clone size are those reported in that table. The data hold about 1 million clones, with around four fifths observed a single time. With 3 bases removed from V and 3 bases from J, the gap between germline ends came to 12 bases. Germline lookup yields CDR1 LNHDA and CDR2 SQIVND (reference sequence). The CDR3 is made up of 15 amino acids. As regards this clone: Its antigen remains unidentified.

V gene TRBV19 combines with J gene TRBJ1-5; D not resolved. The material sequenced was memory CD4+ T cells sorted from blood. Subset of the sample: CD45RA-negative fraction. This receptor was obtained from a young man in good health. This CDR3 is CASSIGGRNNQPQHF. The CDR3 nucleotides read TGTGCCAGTAGTATCGGCGGGAGGAACAATCAGCCCCAGCATTTT.